The clone carrying this T cell receptor (beta chain) showed up just a few times. Its antigen remains unknown. Overall study findings and caveats: Tumor Treg TCRs overlapped most with tumor naive CD4+ cells. The TCR gene usage of tumor memory CD4+ T cells clustered together with blood and lymph node memory CD4+ cells and with lymph node naive CD4+ cells.

TCRdb reprocessed the 5' RACE reads via MiXCR and lists one record per CDR3 protein. The table includes about 57,000 distinct CDR3 sequences, roughly 28% detected once. Trimming took 0 bases from V and 4 from J; bases not matched to a gene: 4. This CDR3 spans 15 amino acids. Per the germline V gene, CDR1 is SGHRS and CDR2 is YFSETQ. CD4+CD45RO+CD25- cells were isolated as memory CD4+ T cells. What was sequenced was tumor-infiltrating memory CD4+ T cells sorted from the breast tumor. As for subset: memory CD4+ T cells, CD4+CD45RO+CD25-. This receptor was taken from a female donor with breast cancer. V gene TRBV5-1 combines with J gene TRBJ2-1; the match to TRBD2 covers 7 bases. The CDR3 DNA reads TGCGCCAGCAGCTTGGATGGGGGGGAATACAATGAGCAGTTCTTC. It translates to CASSLDGGEYNEQFF.